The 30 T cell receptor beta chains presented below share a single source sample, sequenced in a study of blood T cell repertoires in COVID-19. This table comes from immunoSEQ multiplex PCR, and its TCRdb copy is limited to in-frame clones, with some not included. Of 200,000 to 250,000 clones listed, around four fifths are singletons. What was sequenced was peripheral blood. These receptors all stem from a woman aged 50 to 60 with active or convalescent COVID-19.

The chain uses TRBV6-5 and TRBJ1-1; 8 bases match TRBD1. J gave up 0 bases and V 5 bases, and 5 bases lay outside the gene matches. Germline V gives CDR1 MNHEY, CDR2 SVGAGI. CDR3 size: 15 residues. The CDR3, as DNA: TGTGCCAGCAGTCGGACAGGGCCTGTGAACACTGAAGCTTTCTTT. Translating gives CASSRTGPVNTEAFF.

In DNA form, the CDR3 reads TGTGCCAGCAGTGAAGCGCGAAGCTTGGTAGGCTACACCTTC. It specifies CASSEARSLVGYTF. The V and J genes are TRBV2 and TRBJ1-2, with D unclear. Germline values: CDR1 SNHLY, CDR2 FYNNEI. This CDR3 comprises 14 residues. Trimming took off 0 bases at V and 8 bases at J, with 13 bases between the two ends.

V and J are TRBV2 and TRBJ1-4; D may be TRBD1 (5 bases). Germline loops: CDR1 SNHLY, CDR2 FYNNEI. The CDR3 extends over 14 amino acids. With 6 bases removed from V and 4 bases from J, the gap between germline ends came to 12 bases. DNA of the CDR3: TGTGCCAGCAGCCAGGGCGTAGGTAATGAAAAACTGTTTTTT. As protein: CASSQGVGNEKLFF.

For the CDR3, the DNA is TGCGCCAGCAGCTTGGGGGACAGCGGAGGTGAAAAACTGTTTTTT. Translation gives CASSLGDSGGEKLFF. The chain uses TRBV5-1 and TRBJ1-4, with TRBD1 identical over 7 bases. Germline loops: CDR1 SGHRS, CDR2 YFSETQ. CDR3 length: 15 residues. With V trimmed by 0 bases and J by 7 bases, 6 bases remained unmatched.

CDR3 amino acids: CASSVGAGGRYEQYF. The CDR3 DNA sequence: TGTGCCAGCAGCGTAGGGGCGGGAGGCCGCTACGAGCAGTACTTC. This rearrangement joins TRBV9 to TRBJ2-7, with 8 bases identical to TRBD2. Germline CDR1 SGDLS, CDR2 YYNGEE. With V trimmed by 0 bases and J by 3 bases, 5 bases remained unmatched. This CDR3 contains 15 residues.

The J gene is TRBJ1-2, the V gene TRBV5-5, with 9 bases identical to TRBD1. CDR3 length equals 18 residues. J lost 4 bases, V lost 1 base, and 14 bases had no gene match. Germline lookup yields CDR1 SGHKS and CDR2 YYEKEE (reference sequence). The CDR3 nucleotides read TGTGCCAGCAGCTTGACTTATCTCCTCCGGGACAGGGCCTATGGCTACACCTTC. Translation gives CASSLTYLLRDRAYGYTF. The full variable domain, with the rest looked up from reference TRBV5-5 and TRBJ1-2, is DAGVTQSPTHLIKTRGQQVTLRCSPISGHKSVSWYQQVLGQGPQFIFQYYEKEERGRGNFPDRFSARQFPNYSSELNVNALLLGDSALYLCASSLTYLLRDRAYGYTFGSGTRLTVV.

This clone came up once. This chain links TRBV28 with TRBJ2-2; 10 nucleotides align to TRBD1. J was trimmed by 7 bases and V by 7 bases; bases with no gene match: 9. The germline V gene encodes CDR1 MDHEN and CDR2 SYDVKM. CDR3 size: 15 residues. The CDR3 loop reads CASKTWDRGGGELFF. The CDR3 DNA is TGTGCCAGCAAAACATGGGACAGGGGAGGCGGGGAGCTGTTTTTT. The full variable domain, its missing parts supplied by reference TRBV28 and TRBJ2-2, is DVKVTQSSRYLVKRTGEKVFLECVQDMDHENMFWYRQDPGLGLRLIYFSYDVKMKEKGDIPEGYSVSREKKERFSLILESASTNQTSMYLCASKTWDRGGGELFFGEGSRLTVL.

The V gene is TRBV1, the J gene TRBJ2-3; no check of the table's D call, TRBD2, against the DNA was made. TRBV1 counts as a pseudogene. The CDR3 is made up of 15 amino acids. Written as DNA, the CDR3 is TGCACCAGCAGCATCGGGACTAGCGGGAAGTATACGCAGTATTTT. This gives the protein CTSSIGTSGKYTQYF.

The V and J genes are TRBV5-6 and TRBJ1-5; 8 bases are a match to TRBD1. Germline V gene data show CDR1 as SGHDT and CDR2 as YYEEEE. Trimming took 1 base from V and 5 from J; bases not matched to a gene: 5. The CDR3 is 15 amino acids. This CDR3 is CASSLWNRGYQPQHF. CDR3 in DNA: TGTGCCAGCAGCTTGTGGAACAGGGGGTATCAGCCCCAGCATTTT.

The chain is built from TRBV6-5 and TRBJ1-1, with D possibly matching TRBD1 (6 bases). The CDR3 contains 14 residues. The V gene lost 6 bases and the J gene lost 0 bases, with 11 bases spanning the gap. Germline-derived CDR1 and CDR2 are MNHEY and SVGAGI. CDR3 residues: CASRDRQMNTEAFF. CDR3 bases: TGTGCCAGCAGGGACAGACAGATGAACACTGAAGCTTTCTTT.

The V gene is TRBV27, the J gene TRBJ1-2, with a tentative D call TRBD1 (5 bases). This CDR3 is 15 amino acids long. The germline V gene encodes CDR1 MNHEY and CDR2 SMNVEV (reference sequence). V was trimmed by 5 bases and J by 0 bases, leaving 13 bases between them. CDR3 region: CASSLLGGANYGYTF. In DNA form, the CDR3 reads TGTGCCAGCAGTCTCCTCGGAGGGGCTAACTATGGCTACACCTTC.

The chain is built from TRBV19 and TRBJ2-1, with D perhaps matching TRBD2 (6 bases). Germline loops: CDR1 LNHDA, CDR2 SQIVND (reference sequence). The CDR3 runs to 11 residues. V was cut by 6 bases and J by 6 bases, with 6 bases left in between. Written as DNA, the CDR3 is TGTGCCAGTAGGACTAGCAATGAGCAGTTCTTC. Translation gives CASRTSNEQFF. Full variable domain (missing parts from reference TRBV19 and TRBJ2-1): DGGITQSPKYLFRKEGQNVTLSCEQNLNHDAMYWYRQDPGQGLRLIYYSQIVNDFQKGDIAEGYSVSREKKESFPLTVTSAQKNPTAFYLCASRTSNEQFFGPGTRLTVL.

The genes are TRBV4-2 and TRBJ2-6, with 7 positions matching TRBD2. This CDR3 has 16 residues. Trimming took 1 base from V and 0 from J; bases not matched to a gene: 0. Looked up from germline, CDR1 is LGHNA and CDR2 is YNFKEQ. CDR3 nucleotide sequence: TGTGCCAGCAGCCAAGGGGGGGGCTCTGGGGCCAACGTCCTGACTTTC. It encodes CASSQGGGSGANVLTF.

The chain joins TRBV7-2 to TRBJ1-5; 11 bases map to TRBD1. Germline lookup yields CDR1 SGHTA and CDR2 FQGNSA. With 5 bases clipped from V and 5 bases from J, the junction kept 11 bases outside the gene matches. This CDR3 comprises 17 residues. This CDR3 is CASSVGQGAQRHQPQHF. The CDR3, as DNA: TGTGCCAGCAGCGTAGGACAGGGGGCGCAACGACATCAGCCCCAGCATTTT.

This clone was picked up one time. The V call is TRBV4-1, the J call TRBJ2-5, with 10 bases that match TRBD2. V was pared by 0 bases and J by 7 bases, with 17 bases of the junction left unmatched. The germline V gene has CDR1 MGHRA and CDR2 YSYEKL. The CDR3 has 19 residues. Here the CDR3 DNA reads TGCGCCAGCAGCCAAGATAGTGGGCTAGCGGGGGCCACCTCGGGGACCCAGTACTTC. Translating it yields CASSQDSGLAGATSGTQYF.

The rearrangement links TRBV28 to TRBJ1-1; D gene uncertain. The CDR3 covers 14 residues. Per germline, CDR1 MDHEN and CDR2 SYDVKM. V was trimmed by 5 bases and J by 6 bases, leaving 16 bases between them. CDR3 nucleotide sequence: TGTGCCAGCAGTCCCCTTACGAGTTACGCTGAAGCTTTCTTT. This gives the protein CASSPLTSYAEAFF.

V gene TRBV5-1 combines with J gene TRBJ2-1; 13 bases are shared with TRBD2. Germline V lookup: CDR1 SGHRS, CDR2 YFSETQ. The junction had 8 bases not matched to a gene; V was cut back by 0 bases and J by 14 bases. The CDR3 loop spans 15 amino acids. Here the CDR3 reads CASSLVTSGGRMEFF. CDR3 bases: TGCGCCAGCAGCTTGGTGACTAGCGGGGGGCGGATGGAGTTCTTC.

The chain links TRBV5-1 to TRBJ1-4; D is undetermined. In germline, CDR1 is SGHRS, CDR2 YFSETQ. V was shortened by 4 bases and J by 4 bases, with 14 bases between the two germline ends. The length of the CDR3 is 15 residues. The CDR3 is CASSPTGAVNEKLFF. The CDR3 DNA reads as TGCGCCAGCAGCCCCACGGGAGCCGTTAATGAAAAACTGTTTTTT.

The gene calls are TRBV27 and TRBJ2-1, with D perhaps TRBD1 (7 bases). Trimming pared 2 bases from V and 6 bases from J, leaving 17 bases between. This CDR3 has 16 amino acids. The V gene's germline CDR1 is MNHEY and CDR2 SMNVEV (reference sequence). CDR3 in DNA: TGTGCCAGCAGTTTAGGTCCCGGCAGGGGGGTCAATGAGCAGTTCTTC. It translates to CASSLGPGRGVNEQFF.

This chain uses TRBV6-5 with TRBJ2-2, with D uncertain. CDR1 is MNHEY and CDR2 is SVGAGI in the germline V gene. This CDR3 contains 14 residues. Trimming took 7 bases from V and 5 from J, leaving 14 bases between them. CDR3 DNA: TGTGCCAGCATTCGCGATCCGACAACCGGGGAGCTGTTTTTT. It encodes CASIRDPTTGELFF.

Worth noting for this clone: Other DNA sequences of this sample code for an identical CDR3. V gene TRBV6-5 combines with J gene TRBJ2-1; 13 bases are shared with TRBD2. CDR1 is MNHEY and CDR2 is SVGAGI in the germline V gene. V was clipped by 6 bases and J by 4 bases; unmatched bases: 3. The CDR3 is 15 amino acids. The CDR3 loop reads CASRRTSGSYNEQFF. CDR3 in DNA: TGTGCCAGCAGAAGGACTAGCGGGAGTTACAATGAGCAGTTCTTC.

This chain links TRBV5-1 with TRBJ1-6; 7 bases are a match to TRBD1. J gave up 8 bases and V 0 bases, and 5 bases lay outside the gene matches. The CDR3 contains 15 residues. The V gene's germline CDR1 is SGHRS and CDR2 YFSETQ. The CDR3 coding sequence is TGCGCCAGCAGCTTGGCGACAGGGTTTGATTCACCCCTCCACTTT. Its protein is CASSLATGFDSPLHF.

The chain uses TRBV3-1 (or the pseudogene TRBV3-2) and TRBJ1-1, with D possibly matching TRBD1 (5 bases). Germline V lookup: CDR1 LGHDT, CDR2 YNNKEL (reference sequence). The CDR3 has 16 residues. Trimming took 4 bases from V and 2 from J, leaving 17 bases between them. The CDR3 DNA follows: TGTGCCAGCAGCCCCCCCCGGGCGGGGCCCAACACTGAAGCTTTCTTT. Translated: CASSPPRAGPNTEAFF.

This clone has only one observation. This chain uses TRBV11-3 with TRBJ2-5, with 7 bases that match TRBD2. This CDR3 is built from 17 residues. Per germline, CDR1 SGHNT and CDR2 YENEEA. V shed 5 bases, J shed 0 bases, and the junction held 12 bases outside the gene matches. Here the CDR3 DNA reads TGTGCCAGCAGCCCGACCCTCCTAGCGGAATACCAAGAGACCCAGTACTTC. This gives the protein CASSPTLLAEYQETQYF. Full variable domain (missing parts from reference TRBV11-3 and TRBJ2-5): EAGVVQSPRYKIIEKKQPVAFWCNPISGHNTLYWYLQNLGQGPELLIRYENEEAVDDSQLPKDRFSAERLKGVDSTLKIQPAELGDSAVYLCASSPTLLAEYQETQYFGPGTRLLVL.

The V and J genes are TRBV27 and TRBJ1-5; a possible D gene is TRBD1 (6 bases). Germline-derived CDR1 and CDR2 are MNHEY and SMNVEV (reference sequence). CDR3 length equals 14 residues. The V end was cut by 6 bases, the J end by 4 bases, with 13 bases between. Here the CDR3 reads CASSPRTANQPQHF. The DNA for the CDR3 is TGTGCCAGCAGCCCTCGGACAGCAAATCAGCCCCAGCATTTT.

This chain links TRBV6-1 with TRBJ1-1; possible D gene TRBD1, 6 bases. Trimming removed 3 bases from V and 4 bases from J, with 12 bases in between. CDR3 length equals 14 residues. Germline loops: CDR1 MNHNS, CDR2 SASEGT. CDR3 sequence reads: CASSDGWGPTEAFF. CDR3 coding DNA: TGTGCCAGCAGTGACGGCTGGGGGCCCACTGAAGCTTTCTTT.

CDR3 bases: TGTGCCACCAGTGATCCCATGGGGGGCCAAGAGACCCAGTACTTC. This sequence encodes CATSDPMGGQETQYF. The V gene is TRBV24-1, the J gene TRBJ2-5; possibly TRBD2 for D (6 bases). The CDR3 runs to 15 residues. Germline lookup yields CDR1 KGHDR and CDR2 SFDVKD. Trimming shortened V by 3 bases and J by 1 base, and 11 bases separated the two germline ends.

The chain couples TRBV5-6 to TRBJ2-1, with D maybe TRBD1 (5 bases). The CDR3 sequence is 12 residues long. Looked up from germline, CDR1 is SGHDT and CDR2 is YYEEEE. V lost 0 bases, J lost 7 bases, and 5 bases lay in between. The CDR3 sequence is CASSLAGNEQFF. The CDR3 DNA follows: TGTGCCAGCAGCTTGGCAGGGAATGAGCAGTTCTTC.

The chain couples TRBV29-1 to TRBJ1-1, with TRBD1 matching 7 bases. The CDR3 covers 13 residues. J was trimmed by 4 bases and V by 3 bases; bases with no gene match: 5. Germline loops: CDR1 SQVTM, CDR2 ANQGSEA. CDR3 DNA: TGCAGCGTTGAGAGGGGGCGAAGCACTGAAGCTTTCTTT. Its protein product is CSVERGRSTEAFF.

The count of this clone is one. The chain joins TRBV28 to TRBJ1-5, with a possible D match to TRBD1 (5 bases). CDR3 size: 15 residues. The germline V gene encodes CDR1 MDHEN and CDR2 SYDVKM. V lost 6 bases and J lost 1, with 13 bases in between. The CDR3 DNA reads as TGTGCCAGCAGGGCGCCAAGGGGAAGCAATCAGCCCCAGCATTTT. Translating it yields CASRAPRGSNQPQHF.